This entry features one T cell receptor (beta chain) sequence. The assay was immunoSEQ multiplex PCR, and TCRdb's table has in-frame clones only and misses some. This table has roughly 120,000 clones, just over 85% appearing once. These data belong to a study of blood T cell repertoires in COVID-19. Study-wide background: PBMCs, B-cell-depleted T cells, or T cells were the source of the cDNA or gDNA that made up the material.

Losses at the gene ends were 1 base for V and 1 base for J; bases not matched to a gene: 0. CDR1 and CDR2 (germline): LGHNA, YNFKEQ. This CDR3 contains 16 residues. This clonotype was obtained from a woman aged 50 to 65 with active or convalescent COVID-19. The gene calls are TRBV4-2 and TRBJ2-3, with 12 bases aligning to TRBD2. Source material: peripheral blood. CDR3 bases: TGTGCCAGCAGCCAAGGACTAGCGGGGGGCACAGATACGCAGTATTTT. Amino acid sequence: CASSQGLAGGTDTQYF.